The clone carrying this TCR beta chain showed up just once. The antigen remains unidentified. These data come from a study of T cell responses to AZD1222 COVID-19 vaccine. The CDR3 consists of 15 residues. Germline CDR1 reads KGHDR; CDR2 reads SFDVKD. Trimming removed 4 bases from V and 4 bases from J; junction bases left unmatched: 5. The study's findings and limits: Repertoire sampling occurred only after the peak T cell response. Two doses of AZD1222 preceded a rise in Spike-specific TCR breadth and depth. At study baseline, merely six AZD1222 recipients were seropositive. Possibly, clonal diversity was underestimated; donors were largely white British and included more females.

Generated by immunoSEQ multiplex PCR, the TCRdb table keeps only in-frame clones and is missing some. The data hold 150,000 or so clones, with about 92% observed a single time. The sequenced sample was peripheral blood, obtained 28 days after the second AZD1222 dose. The gene calls are TRBV24-1 and TRBJ1-2, with TRBD1 identical over 10 bases. The receptor comes from an adult who received the AZD1222 COVID-19 vaccine. CDR3: CATSDPDRGIYGYTF. In DNA, the CDR3 is TGTGCCACCAGTGACCCGGACAGGGGGATCTATGGCTACACCTTC.